This entry lists 7 T cell receptor beta chains sequenced from one sample in a study. TCRdb passed the 5' RACE reads through MiXCR, listing each CDR3 protein once. This sample has about 57,000 distinct CDR3 sequences, with about 28% found just once. The source material was tumor-infiltrating memory CD4+ T cells sorted from the breast tumor. Regarding subset: memory CD4+ T cells, CD4+CD45RO+CD25-. The receptors derive from a female donor with breast cancer.

The chain is built from TRBV5-1 and TRBJ1-6; 11 bases map to TRBD1. The V gene end was trimmed by 4 bases and the J gene end by 9 bases; junction bases not matched to a gene: 9. The CDR3 is 16 amino acids. The germline V gene encodes CDR1 SGHRS and CDR2 YFSETQ. In nucleotides, the CDR3 is TGCGCCAGCAGCCCCCGGACAGGGGGCCCGATTTCACCCCTCCACTTT. Encoded protein: CASSPRTGGPISPLHF. Together with reference TRBV5-1 and TRBJ1-6, the CDR3 gives the full variable domain: KAGVTQTPRYLIKTRGQQVTLSCSPISGHRSVSWYQQTPGQGLQFLFEYFSETQRNKGNFPGRFSGRQFSNSRSEMNVSTLELGDSALYLCASSPRTGGPISPLHFGNGTRLTVT.

This clonotype was seen only a few times. One end of the junction does not line up with germline, which may come from a read error. The rearrangement links TRBV4-1 to TRBJ1-4; D is uncertain. The length of the CDR3 is 13 residues. Germline assignment: CDR1 MGHRA and CDR2 YSYEKL. CDR3 sequence (DNA): TGCGCCAGCAGTCGCTTACCAAATGAAAAACTGTCTTTT. This encodes CASSRLPNEKLSF.

This clonotype was observed a handful of times. V and J are TRBV12-3 or TRBV12-4 and TRBJ1-2; D gene uncertain. V lost 5 bases, J lost 3 bases, and 10 bases lay in between. The CDR3 is 13 residues long. The CDR3 spells CASSPGPDYGYTF. The CDR3 DNA reads as TGTGCCAGCAGTCCGGGCCCGGACTATGGCTACACCTTC.

V gene TRBV2 combines with J gene TRBJ1-4; D remains ambiguous. The CDR3 is made up of 14 amino acids. Germline values: CDR1 SNHLY, CDR2 FYNNEI. V lost 2 bases, J lost 5 bases, and 9 bases lay in between. The CDR3 nucleotides are TGTGCCAGCAGTGAAAGCACAGAAAATGAAAAACTGTTTTTT. Translating gives CASSESTENEKLFF.

The V gene is TRBV29-1, the J gene TRBJ2-5, with TRBD1 matching over 7 bases. After removal of 4 bases from V and 4 bases from J, the junction contained 3 bases not matched to a gene. The germline V gene has CDR1 SQVTM and CDR2 ANQGSEA. This CDR3 is 12 amino acids long. Written as DNA, the CDR3 is TGCAGCGTTGGACAGGGAACAGAGACCCAGTACTTC. It specifies CSVGQGTETQYF.

V is TRBV29-1 and J is TRBJ2-1, with D possibly being TRBD2 (7 bases). This CDR3 comprises 15 residues. V was clipped by 6 bases and J by 5 bases, with 20 bases between them. CDR1 SQVTM and CDR2 ANQGSEA come from the germline V gene. This chain's CDR3 is CSVPGGAGHNNEQFF. CDR3 nucleotide sequence: TGCAGCGTCCCTGGGGGGGCGGGACACAACAATGAGCAGTTCTTC.

This clonotype showed up just a few times. V gene TRBV5-6 combines with J gene TRBJ2-1; TRBD2 matches 10 bases. With V trimmed by 0 bases and J by 14 bases, 14 bases remained unmatched. CDR1 and CDR2 from the germline V gene are SGHDT and YYEEEE. This CDR3 is 16 amino acids long. The chain's CDR3 is CASSLGWTSGLPLEFF. The CDR3 DNA sequence: TGTGCCAGCAGCTTGGGTTGGACTAGCGGCCTCCCCCTGGAGTTCTTC.